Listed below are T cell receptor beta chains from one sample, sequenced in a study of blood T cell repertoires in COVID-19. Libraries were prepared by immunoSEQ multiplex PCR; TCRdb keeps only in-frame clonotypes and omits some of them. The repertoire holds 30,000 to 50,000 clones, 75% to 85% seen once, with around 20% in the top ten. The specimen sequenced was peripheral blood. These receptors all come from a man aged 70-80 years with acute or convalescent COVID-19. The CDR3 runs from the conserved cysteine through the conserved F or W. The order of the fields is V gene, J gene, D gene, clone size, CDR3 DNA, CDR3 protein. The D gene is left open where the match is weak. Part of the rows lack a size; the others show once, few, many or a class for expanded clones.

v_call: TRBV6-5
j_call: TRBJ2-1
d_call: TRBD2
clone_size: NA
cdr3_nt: TGTGCCAGTTTCCGACTAGCGGGTTACAATGAGCAGTTCTTC
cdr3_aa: CASFRLAGYNEQFF

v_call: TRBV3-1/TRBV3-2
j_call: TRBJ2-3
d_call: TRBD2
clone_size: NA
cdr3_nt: TGTGCCAGCAGCCAAGAAGCGGGAAGTTGGATAGATACGCAGTATTTT
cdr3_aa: CASSQEAGSWIDTQYF

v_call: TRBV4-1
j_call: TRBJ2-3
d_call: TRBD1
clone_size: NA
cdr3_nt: TGCGCCAGCAGCCGTACAGGGGACCCCACAGATACGCAGTATTTT
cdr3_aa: CASSRTGDPTDTQYF

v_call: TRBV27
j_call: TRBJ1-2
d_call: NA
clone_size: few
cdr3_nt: TGTGCCAGCAAAACTACTACGGGGTTTCTTAACTATGGCTACACCTTC
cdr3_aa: CASKTTTGFLNYGYTF

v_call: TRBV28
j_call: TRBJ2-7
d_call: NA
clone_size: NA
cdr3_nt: TGTGCCAGCAGTTTTGGCCTAGCGTACTCCTACGAGCAGTACTTC
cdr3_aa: CASSFGLAYSYEQYF

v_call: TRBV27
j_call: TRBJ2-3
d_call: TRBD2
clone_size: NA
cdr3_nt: TGTGCCACCTTCCCTCTAGCGGGAGGGCCGCCAGATACGCAGTATTTT
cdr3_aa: CATFPLAGGPPDTQYF

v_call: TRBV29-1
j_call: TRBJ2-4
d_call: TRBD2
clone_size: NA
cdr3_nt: TGCAGCGTCGGACTAGCGGGATCACTAGCCAAAAACATTCAGTACTTC
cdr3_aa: CSVGLAGSLAKNIQYF

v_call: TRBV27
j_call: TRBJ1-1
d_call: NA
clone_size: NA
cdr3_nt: TGTGCCAGCAGGGCAGTTATGAACACTGAAGCTTTCTTT
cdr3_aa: CASRAVMNTEAFF

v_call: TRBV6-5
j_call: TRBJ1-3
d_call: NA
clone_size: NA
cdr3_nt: TGTGCTCACCGGGGAGCCTCTGGAAACACCATATATTTT
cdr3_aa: CAHRGASGNTIYF

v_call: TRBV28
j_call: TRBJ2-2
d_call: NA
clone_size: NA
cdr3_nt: TGTGCCAGCAGTTTTTCCGTCTGGCAGGAGAACACCGGGGAGCTGTTTTTT
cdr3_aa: CASSFSVWQENTGELFF

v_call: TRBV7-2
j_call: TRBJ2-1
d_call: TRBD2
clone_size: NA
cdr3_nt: TGTGCCAGCAGCCCTAGCGGGAGCGGACGTGTGCAGTTCTTC
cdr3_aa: CASSPSGSGRVQFF

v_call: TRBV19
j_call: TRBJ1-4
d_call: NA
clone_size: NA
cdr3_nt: TGTGCCAGTAGTATGGGTGACAGGACAAATGAAAAACTGTTTTTT
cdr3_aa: CASSMGDRTNEKLFF

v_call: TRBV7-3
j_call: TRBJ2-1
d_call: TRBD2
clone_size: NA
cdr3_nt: TGTGCCAGTGGACTAGCGGGAGGCAATGAGCAGTTCTTC
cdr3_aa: CASGLAGGNEQFF

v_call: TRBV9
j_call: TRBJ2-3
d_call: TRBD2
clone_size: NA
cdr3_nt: TGTGCCAGCAGCACCCACCTAGCGGGAGGAGCAGATACGCAGTATTTT
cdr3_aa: CASSTHLAGGADTQYF

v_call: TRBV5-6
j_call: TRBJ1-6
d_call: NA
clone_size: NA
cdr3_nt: TGTGCCAGCAGCTTGAGGCAGGTTGGATCACCCCTCCACTTT
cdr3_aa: CASSLRQVGSPLHF

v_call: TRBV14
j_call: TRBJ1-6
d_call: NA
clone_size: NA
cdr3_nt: TGTGCCAGCAGCCAAGGCAGGTTCGCCTATAATTCACCCCTCCACTTT
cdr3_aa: CASSQGRFAYNSPLHF

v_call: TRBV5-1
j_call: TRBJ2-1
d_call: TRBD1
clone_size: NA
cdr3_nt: TGCGCCAGCAGCTTGGGGCAGGGGGCGACCTACAATGAGCAGTTCTTC
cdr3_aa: CASSLGQGATYNEQFF

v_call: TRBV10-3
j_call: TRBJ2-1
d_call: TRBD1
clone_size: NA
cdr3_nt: TGTGCCATCAGGACAGGGCTCGGGTACAATGAGCAGTTCTTC
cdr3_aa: CAIRTGLGYNEQFF

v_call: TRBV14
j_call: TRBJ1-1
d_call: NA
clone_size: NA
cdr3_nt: TGTGCCAGCAGCCAGACATTGAACACTGAAGCTTTCTTT
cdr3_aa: CASSQTLNTEAFF

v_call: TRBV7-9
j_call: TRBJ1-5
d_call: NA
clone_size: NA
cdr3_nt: TGTGCCAGCAGCGACCGGGACTTAAATCAGCCCCAGCATTTT
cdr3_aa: CASSDRDLNQPQHF

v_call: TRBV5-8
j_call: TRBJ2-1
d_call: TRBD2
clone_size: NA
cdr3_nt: TGTGCCAGCAGCTACTACTTAGCGGGTCTCAATGAGCAGTTCTTC
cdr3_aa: CASSYYLAGLNEQFF

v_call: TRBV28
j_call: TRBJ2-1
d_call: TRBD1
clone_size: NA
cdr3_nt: TGTGCCAGCAGTTTACCTCAGGGGGCTCCAAATGAGCAGTTCTTC
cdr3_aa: CASSLPQGAPNEQFF

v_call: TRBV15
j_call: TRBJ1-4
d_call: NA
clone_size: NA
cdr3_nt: TGTGCCACCAGCAGAGCGGTCGCAACTAATGAAAAACTGTTTTTT
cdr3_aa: CATSRAVATNEKLFF

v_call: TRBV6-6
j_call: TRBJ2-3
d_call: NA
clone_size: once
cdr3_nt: TGTGCCAGCAGTTACTCCACAGCTTACCCCACAGATACGCAGTATTTT
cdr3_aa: CASSYSTAYPTDTQYF

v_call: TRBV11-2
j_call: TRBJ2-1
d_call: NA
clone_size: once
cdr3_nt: TGTGCCAGCAGCTCCGCTAGCTCCTACAATGAGCAGTTCTTC
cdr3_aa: CASSSASSYNEQFF

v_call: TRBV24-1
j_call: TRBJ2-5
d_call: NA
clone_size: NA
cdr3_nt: TGTGCCACCAGTGATACACACGGGGGAGTAGAGACCCAGTACTTC
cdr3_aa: CATSDTHGGVETQYF

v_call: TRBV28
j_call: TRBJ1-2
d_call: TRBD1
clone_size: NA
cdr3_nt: TGTGCCAGCAGACAGGACAGGGTCGATGGCTACACCTTC
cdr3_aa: CASRQDRVDGYTF

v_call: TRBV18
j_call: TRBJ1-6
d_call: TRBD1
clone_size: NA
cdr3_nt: TGTGCCAGCTCACCAGGACAGGGAGGCTCCTATAATTCACCCCTCCACTTT
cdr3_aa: CASSPGQGGSYNSPLHF

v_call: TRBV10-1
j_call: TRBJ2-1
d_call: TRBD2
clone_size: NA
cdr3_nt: TGCGCCAGCAGTGAGGGGGGACTAGCGGGGAGTTACAATGAGCAGTTCTTC
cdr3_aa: CASSEGGLAGSYNEQFF

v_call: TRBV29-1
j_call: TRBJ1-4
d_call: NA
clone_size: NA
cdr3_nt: TGCAGCGTTCGGGGAGAAAAACTGTTTTTT
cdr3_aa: CSVRGEKLFF

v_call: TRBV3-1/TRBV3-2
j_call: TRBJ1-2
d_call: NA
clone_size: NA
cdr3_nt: TGTGCCAGCAGCCCGTCGGACAAGGACTATGGCTACACCTTC
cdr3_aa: CASSPSDKDYGYTF

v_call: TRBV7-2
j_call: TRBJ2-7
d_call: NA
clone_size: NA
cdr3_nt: TGTGCCAGCAGCTTAGGGAGCGGAATGAGCTCCTACGAGCAGTACTTC
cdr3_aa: CASSLGSGMSSYEQYF

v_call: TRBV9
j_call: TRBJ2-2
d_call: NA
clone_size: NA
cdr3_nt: TGTGCCAGCACTATAACCGGGACACCTTTCACCGGGGAGCTGTTTTTT
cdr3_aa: CASTITGTPFTGELFF

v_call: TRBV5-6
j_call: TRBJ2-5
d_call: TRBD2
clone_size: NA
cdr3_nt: TGTGCCAGCAGCGGGGGACTAGCAGAGACCCAGTACTTC
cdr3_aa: CASSGGLAETQYF

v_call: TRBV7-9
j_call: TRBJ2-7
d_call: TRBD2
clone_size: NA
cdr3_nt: TGTGCCAGCAGCTTAGTTGGCAGGATTTGGGGGGGAAGTACCTACGAGCAGTACTTC
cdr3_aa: CASSLVGRIWGGSTYEQYF

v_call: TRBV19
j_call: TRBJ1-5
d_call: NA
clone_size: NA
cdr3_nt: TGTGCCAGTAGTCTTTCAGGGCCTCAGCCCCAGCATTTT
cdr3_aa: CASSLSGPQPQHF

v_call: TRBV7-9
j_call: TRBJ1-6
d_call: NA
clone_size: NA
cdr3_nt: TGTGCCAGCAGCTCCGCGCTTAATTCACCCCTCCACTTT
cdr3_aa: CASSSALNSPLHF

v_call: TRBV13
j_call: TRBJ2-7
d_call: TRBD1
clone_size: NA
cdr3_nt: TGTGCCAGCAGCCCAGACAGGGGGCTTGGTGAGCAGTACTTC
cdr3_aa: CASSPDRGLGEQYF

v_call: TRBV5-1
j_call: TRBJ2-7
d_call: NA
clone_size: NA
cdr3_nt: TGCGCCAGCAGCGCCCTGACAGATTACGAGCAGTACTTC
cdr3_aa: CASSALTDYEQYF

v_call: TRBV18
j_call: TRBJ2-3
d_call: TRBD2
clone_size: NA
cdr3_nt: TGTGCCAGCTCACCTCTGACTAGCGGCACAGATACGCAGTATTTT
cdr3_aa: CASSPLTSGTDTQYF

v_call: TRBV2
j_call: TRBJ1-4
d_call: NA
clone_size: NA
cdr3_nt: TGTGCCAGCAGAGCCGCAGGGCAGGAAAAACTGTTTTTT
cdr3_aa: CASRAAGQEKLFF

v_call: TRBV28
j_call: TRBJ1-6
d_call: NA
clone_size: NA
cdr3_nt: TGTGCCAGCAGTATTCCGGGACAAAGTTCACCCCTCCACTTT
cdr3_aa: CASSIPGQSSPLHF

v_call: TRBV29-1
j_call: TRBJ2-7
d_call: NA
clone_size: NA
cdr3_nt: TGCAGCGTTGCCAGGGGTAACTCCTACGAGCAGTACTTC
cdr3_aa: CSVARGNSYEQYF